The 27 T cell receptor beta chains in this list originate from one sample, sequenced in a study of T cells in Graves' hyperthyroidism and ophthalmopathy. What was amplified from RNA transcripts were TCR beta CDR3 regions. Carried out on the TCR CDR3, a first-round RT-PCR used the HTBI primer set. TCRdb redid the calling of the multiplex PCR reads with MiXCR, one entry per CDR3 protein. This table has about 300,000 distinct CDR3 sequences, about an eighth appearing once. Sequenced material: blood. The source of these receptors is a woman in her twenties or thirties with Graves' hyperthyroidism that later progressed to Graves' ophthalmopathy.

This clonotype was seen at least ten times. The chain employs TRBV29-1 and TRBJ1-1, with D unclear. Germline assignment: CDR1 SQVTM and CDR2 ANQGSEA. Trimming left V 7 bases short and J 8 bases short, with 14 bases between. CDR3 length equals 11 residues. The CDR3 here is CSGRWALEAFF. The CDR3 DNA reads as TGCAGCGGTCGATGGGCCCTCGAAGCTTTCTTT. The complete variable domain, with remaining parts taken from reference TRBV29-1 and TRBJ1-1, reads SAVISQKPSRDICQRGTSLTIQCQVDSQVTMMFWYRQQPGQSLTLIATANQGSEATYESGFVIDKFPISRPNLTFSTLTVSNMSPEDSSIYLCSGRWALEAFFGQGTRLTVV.

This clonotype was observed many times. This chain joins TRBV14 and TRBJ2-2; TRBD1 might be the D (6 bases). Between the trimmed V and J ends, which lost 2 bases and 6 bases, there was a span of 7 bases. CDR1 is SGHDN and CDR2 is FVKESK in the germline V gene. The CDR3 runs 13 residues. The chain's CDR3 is CASSQNRAGELFF. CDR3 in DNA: TGTGCCAGCAGCCAAAACAGGGCCGGGGAGCTGTTTTTT.

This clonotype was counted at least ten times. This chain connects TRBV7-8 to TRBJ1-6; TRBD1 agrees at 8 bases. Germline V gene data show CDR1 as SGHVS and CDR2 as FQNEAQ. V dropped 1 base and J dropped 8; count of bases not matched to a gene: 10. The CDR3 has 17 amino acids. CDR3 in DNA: TGTGCCAGCAGCTTAGTCGGGGCAGGGGGCCTGGATTCACCCCTCCACTTT. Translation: CASSLVGAGGLDSPLHF.

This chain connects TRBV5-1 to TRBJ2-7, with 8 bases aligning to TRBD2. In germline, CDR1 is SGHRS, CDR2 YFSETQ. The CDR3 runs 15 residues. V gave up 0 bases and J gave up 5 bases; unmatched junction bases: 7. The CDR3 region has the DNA TGCGCCAGCAGCTTGGCGCCGGGAGGGCGAAACGAGCAGTACTTC. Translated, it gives CASSLAPGGRNEQYF. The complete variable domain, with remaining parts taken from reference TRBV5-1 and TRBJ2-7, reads KAGVTQTPRYLIKTRGQQVTLSCSPISGHRSVSWYQQTPGQGLQFLFEYFSETQRNKGNFPGRFSGRQFSNSRSEMNVSTLELGDSALYLCASSLAPGGRNEQYFGPGTRLTVT.

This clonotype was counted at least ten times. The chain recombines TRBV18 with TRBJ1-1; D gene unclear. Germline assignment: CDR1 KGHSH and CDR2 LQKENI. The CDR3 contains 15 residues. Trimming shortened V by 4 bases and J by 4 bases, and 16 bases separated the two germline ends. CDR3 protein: CASSRNRSPGTEAFF. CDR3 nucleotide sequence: TGTGCCAGCTCACGTAACCGTTCTCCCGGCACTGAAGCTTTCTTT.

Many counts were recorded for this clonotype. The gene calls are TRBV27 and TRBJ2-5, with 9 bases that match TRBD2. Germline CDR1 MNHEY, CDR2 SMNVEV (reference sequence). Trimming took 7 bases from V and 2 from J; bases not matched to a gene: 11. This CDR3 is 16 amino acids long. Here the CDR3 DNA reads TGTGCCAGCATTCCGCTCAGCGGGAGGATGCAAGAGACCCAGTACTTC. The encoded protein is CASIPLSGRMQETQYF.

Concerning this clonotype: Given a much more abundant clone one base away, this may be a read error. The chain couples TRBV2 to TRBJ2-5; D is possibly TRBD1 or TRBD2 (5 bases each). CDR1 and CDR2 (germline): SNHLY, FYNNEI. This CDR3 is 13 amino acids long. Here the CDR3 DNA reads TGTGCCAGGCTCCGGGACGGTCAAGAGACCCAGCACTTC. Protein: CARLRDGQETQHF.

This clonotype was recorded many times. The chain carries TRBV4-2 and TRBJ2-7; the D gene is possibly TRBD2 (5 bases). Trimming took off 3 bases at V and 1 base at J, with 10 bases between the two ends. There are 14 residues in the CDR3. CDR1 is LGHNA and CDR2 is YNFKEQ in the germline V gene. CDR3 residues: CASSQILESYEQYF. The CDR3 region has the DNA TGTGCCAGCAGCCAGATACTAGAGTCCTACGAGCAGTACTTC.

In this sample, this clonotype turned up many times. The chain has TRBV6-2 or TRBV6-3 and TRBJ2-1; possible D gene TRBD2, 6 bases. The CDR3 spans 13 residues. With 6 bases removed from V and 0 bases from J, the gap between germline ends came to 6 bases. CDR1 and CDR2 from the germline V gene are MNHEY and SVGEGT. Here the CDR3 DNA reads TGTGCCAGCAGGGAGGGCTCCTACAATGAGCAGTTCTTC. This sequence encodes CASREGSYNEQFF.

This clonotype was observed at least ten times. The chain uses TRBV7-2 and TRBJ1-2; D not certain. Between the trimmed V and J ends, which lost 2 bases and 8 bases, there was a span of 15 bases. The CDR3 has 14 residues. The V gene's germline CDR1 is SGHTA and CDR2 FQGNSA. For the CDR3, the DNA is TGTGCCAGCAGCTTAACTCCCGTTTCTGGGGGCTACACCTTC. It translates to CASSLTPVSGGYTF.

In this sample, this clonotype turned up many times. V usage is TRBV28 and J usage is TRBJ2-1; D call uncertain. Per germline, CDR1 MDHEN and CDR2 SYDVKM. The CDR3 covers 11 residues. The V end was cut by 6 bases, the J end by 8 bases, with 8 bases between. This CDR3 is CASSYRHEQFF. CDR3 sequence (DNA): TGTGCCAGCAGCTACCGTCATGAGCAGTTCTTC.

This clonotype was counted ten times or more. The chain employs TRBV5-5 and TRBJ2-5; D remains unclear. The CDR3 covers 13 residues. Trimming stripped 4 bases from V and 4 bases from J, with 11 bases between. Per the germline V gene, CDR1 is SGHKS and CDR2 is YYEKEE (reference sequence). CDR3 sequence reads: CASSLSLGETQYF. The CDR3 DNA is TGTGCCAGCAGCCTCAGTTTGGGAGAGACCCAGTACTTC.

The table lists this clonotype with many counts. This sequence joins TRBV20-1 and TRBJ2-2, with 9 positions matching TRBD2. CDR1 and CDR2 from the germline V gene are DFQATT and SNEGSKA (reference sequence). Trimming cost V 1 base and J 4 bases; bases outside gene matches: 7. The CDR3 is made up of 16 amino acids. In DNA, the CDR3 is TGCAGTGCTAGAGTAGGGACTAGCTCCTCCACCGGGGAGCTGTTTTTT. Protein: CSARVGTSSSTGELFF.

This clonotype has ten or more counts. Here the CDR3 DNA reads TGTGCCAGCAGCTTAGGGTCGGGGAGCACTGAAGCTTTCTTT. Translation: CASSLGSGSTEAFF. The V call is TRBV11-2, the J call TRBJ1-1; D is unclear. Trimming pared 1 base from V and 4 bases from J, leaving 10 bases between. Germline V gene sequence: CDR1 SGHAT, CDR2 FQNNGV. This CDR3 has 14 amino acids.

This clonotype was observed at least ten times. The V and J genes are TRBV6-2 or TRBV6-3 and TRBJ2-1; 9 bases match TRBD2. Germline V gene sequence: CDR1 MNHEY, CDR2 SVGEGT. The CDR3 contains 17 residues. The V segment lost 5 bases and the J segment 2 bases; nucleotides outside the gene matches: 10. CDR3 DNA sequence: TGTGCCAGCAGTAAAATCCCGACTAGCGGAACCTACAATGAGCAGTTCTTC. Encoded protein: CASSKIPTSGTYNEQFF.

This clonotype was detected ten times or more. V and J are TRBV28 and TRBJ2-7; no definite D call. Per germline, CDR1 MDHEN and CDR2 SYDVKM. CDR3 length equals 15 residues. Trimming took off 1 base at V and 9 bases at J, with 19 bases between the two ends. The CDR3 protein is CASSLFTTPPSRQYF. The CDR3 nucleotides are TGTGCCAGCAGTTTATTCACGACGCCTCCCTCTAGGCAGTACTTC.

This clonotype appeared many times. This CDR3 is CAISGLSQETQYF. For the CDR3, the DNA is TGTGCCATCAGTGGGCTGTCCCAAGAGACCCAGTACTTC. The rearrangement joins TRBV10-3 to TRBJ2-5, with D uncertain. CDR3 length equals 13 residues. Deletions cut 4 bases from V and 1 base from J, with 7 bases between. CDR1 is ENHRY, CDR2 SYGVKD, per germline.

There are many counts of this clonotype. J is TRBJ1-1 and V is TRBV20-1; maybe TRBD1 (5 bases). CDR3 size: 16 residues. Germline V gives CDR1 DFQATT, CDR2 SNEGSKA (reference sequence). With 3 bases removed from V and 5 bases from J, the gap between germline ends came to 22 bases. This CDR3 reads CSARTPQGGVGTEAFF. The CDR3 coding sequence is TGCAGTGCTAGGACCCCTCAGGGCGGGGTAGGAACTGAAGCTTTCTTT.

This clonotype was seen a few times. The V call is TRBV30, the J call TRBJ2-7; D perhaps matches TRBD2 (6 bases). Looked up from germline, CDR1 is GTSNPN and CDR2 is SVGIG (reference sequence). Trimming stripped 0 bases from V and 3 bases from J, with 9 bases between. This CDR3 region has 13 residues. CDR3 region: CAWSVDSGYEQYF. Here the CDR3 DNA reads TGTGCCTGGAGTGTAGATAGCGGCTACGAGCAGTACTTC.

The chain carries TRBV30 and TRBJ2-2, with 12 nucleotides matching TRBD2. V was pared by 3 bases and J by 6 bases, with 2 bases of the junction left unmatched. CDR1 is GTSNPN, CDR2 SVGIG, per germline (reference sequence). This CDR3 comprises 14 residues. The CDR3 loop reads CAWRGTSGSGELFF. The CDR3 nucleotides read TGTGCCTGGAGAGGGACTAGCGGGTCCGGGGAGCTGTTTTTT.

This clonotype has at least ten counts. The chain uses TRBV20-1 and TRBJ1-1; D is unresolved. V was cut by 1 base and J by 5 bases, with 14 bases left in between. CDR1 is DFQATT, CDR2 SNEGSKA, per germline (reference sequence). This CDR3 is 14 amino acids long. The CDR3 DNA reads TGCAGTGCTAGAGCCCCTGGAGGAGGGACTGAAGCTTTCTTT. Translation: CSARAPGGGTEAFF.

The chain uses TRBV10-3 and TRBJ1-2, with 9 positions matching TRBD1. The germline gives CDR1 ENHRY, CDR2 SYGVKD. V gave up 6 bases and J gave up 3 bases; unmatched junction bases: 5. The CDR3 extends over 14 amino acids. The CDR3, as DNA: TGTGCCATCAGCGAAACAGGGGGCGACTATGGCTACACCTTC. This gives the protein CAISETGGDYGYTF.

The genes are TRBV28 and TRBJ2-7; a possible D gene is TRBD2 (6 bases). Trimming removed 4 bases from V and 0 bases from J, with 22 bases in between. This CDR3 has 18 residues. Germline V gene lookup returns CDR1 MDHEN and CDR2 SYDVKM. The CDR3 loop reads CASSSYLGGTVSSYEQYF. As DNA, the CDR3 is TGTGCCAGCAGTTCCTACCTTGGGGGGACCGTTAGCTCCTACGAGCAGTACTTC.

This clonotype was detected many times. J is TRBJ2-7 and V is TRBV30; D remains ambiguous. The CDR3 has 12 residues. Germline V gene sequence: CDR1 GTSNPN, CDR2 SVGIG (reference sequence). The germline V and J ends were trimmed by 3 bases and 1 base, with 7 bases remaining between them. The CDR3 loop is CAWSQDSYEQYF. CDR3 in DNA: TGTGCCTGGAGCCAGGATTCCTACGAGCAGTACTTC.

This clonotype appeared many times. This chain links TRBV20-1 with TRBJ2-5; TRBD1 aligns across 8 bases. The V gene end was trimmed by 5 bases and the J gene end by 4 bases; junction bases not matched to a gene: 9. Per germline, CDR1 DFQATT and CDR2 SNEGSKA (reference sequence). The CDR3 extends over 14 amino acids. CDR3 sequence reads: CSAGGQGIGETQYF. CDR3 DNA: TGCAGTGCTGGCGGACAGGGAATCGGAGAGACCCAGTACTTC.

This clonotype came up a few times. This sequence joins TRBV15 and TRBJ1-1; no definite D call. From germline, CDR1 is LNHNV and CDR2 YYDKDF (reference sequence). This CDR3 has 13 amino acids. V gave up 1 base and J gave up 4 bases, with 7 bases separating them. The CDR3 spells CATSRASSTEAFF. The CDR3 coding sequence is TGTGCCACCAGCAGAGCTTCTAGCACTGAAGCTTTCTTT.

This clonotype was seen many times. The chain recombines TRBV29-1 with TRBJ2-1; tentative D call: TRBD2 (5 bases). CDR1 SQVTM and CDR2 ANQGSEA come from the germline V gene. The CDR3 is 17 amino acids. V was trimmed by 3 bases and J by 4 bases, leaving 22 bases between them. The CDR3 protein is CSVESRVWRVSYNEQFF. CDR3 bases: TGCAGCGTTGAGTCTCGTGTTTGGCGGGTTTCATACAATGAGCAGTTCTTC.